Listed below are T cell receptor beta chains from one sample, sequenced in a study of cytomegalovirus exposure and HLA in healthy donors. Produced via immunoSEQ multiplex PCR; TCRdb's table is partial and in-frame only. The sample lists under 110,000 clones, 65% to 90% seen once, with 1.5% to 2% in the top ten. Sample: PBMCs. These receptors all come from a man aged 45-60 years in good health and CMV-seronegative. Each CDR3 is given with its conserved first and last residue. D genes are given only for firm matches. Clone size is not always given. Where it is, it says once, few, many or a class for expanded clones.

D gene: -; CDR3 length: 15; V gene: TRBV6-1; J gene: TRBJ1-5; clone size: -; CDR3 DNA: TGTGCCAGCAGTCAAAATTCGGGTGGAAATCAGCCCCAGCATTTT; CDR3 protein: CASSQNSGGNQPQHF
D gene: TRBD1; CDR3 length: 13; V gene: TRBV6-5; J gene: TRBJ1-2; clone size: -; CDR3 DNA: TGTGCCAGCAGTCCCCGGGACAGTGGTGGCTACACCTTC; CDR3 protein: CASSPRDSGGYTF
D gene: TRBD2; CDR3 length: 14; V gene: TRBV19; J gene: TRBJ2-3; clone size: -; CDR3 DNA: TGTGCCAGTTGGTCTAGCGGGGGGTCAGATACGCAGTATTTT; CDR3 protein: CASWSSGGSDTQYF
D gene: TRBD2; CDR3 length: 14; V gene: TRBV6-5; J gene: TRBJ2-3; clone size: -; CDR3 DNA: TGTGCCAGCAGCCGGGGGGGGGCGGGGGATACGCAGTATTTT; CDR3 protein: CASSRGGAGDTQYF
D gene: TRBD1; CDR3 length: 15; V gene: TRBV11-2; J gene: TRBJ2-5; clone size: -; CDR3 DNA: TGTGCCAGCAGCCGCACGGGACAGGGCCAAGAGACCCAGTACTTC; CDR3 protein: CASSRTGQGQETQYF
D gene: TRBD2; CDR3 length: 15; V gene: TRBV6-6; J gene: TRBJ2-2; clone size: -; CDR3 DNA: TGTGCCAGCAGTTCTAGCGGGGTGGCCACCGGGGAGCTGTTTTTT; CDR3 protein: CASSSSGVATGELFF
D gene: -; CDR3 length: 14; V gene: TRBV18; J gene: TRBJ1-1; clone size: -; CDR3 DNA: TGTGCCAGCTCACCTTTTGGTGCGAAAACTGAAGCTTTCTTT; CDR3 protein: CASSPFGAKTEAFF
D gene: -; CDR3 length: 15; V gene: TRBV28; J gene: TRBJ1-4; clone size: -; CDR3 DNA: TGTGCCAGCAGTTTAGAGGTTCTTATTAATGAAAAACTGTTTTTT; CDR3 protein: CASSLEVLINEKLFF
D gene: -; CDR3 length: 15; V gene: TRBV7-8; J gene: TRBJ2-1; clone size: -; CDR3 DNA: TGTGCCAGCAGCTTAGTAGGGCGGGGCTACAATGAGCAGTTCTTC; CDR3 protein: CASSLVGRGYNEQFF
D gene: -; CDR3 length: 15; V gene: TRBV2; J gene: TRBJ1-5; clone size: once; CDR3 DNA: TGTGCCAGCAGGGCCGGGGGGACTAGCAATCAGCCCCAGCATTTT; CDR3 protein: CASRAGGTSNQPQHF
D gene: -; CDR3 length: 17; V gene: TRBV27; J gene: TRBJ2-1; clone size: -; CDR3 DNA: TGTGCCAGCAGTCCAAGGGGGGGCCCCCTGCGCTACAATGAGCAGTTCTTC; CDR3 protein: CASSPRGGPLRYNEQFF
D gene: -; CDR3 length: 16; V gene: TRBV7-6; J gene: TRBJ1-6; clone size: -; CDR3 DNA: TGTGCCAGCAGCCAGGCCCTAGGACATGATAATTCTCCCCTCCTCTTT; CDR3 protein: CASSQALGHDNSPLLF
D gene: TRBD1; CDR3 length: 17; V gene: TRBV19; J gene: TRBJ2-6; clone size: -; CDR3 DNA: TGTGCCAGTAGTCCGCGGACAGGGGGAGCTGGGGCCAACGTCCTGACTTTC; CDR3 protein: CASSPRTGGAGANVLTF
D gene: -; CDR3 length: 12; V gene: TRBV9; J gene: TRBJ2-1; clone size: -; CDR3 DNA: TGTGCCATACGACAGCGAGACAATGAGCAGTTCTTC; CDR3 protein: CAIRQRDNEQFF
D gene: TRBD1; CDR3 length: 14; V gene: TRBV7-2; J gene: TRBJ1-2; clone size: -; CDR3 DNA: TGTGCCAGCACCAAAGGGGGCGCCTTTGATGGCTACACCTTC; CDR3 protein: CASTKGGAFDGYTF
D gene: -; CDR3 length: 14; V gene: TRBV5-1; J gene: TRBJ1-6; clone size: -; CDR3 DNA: TGCGCCAGCACCTTCGACTTGGGAGATTCACCCCTCCACTTT; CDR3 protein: CASTFDLGDSPLHF